The table lists the clone carrying this TCR beta chain with a few counts. Being one base from a much bigger clone, this may be a read error. Because the CDR3 is missing its conserved closing phenylalanine or tryptophan, this is likely a read error. This specimen belongs to a study of CD8+CD57+ T cells in acquired aplastic anemia. There are 13 residues in the CDR3. The ends were cut back, 1 base at V and 8 bases at J, with 14 bases in the middle. Germline V gene sequence: CDR1 DFQATT, CDR2 SNEGSKA (reference sequence). Sequenced patients had shown CD8+CD57+ cell expansion by flow cytometry. Severe acquired aplastic anemia was present in all patients. TCR beta VDJ and CDR3 profiles were obtained from a genomic DNA template. TCRdb fed the reads into MiXCR, producing one record per CDR3 protein. The repertoire includes about 180,000 distinct CDR3 sequences, less than 50% of them detected once, and 10% to 15% sits in the top ten.

Input material: sorted CD4+, CD8+, or CD8+CD57+ T cells (not recorded which) from PBMCs. The sequence derives from a human donor with aplastic anemia. The chain is built from TRBV20-1 and TRBJ1-2; maybe TRBD1 (5 bases). CDR3 DNA sequence: TGCAGTGCTAGAGCCAACTCCGGGGGAGGCTACACCCTC. Translation: CSARANSGGGYTL.